This TCR beta chain comes out of a study of shared clonotypes between healthy human individuals. Overall study context: Per-donor plates numbered three CD4 naive, three CD4 memory, two CD8 naive and one CD8 memory. Study-level findings and limits: Researchers sampled only blood; tissue repertoires likely differ. Naive subsets tended to show greater estimated richness than memory subsets.

V was clipped by 0 bases and J by 2 bases; unmatched bases: 5. This CDR3 comprises 16 residues. Germline V gene data show CDR1 as SGDLS and CDR2 as YYNGEE. The genomic DNA of each subset was split evenly across several immunoSEQ plates. Using immunoSEQ multiplex PCR, the repertoire was profiled, and TCRdb retains in-frame clones only, with some absent. The sample has about a million clones, over 60% seen once; the top ten hold roughly 1.5%. Turning to this clone: No antigen is known for it.

Sequencing was done on a sample of memory CD4+ T cells sorted from blood. Subset noted: CD45RA-negative fraction. This clonotype was obtained from a man between 18 and 35 years old in good health. The rearrangement uses TRBV9 and TRBJ2-7, with TRBD2 identical over 10 bases. The chain's CDR3 is CASSVGGAGGTYEQYF. For the CDR3, the DNA is TGTGCCAGCAGCGTAGGTGGAGCGGGGGGGACCTACGAGCAGTACTTC.